This T cell receptor (beta chain) was sequenced during a study of neurological immune-mediated disorders. CDR3 length equals 14 residues. Germline V gives CDR1 SGHRS, CDR2 YFSETQ. V was pared by 3 bases and J by 6 bases, with 5 bases of the junction left unmatched. This clonotype was seen a handful of times. The target antigen is unknown. The cDNA came from 5'RACE with 10-nucleotide random UMIs. Every sequencing run generated over 160 million TCR-beta sequences from 15-18 subjects. TCRdb used MiXCR to reprocess the 5' RACE reads, holding one entry per CDR3 protein. Here the sample spans some 47,000 distinct CDR3 sequences, around a fifth being singletons. Time point: technical triplicate 3. Study-wide points: The most TCR clonal expansion was seen in HTLV-1-associated myelopathy, and the least was seen in multiple sclerosis, which fell below healthy controls. Among expanded clones, no CDR3 amino acid sequences were shared across subjects, a pattern suggesting private repertoires in all groups.

The chain couples TRBV5-1 to TRBJ2-7; 11 nucleotides agree with TRBD1. The clonotype was recovered from a man aged 55 to 70 with HTLV-1-associated myelopathy (HAM/TSP). The sequencing sample was made of PBMCs. CDR3 DNA sequence: TGCGCCAGCAGCTCAGGGACAGGGGGGTTCGAGCAGTACTTC. Translation: CASSSGTGGFEQYF.